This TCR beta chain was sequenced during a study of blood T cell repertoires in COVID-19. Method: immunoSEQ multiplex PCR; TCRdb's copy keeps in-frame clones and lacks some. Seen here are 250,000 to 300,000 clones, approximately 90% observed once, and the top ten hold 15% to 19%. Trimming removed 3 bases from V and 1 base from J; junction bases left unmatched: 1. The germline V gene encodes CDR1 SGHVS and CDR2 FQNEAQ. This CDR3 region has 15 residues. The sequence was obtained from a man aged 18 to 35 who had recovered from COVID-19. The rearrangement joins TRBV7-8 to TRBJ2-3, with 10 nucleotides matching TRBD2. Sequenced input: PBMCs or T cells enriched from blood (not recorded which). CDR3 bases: TGTGCCAGCAGCTTTGGGACTAGCGGCACAGATACGCAGTATTTT. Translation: CASSFGTSGTDTQYF. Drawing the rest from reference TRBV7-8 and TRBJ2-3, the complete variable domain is GAGVSQSPRYKVAKRGQDVALRCDPISGHVSLFWYQQALGQGPEFLTYFQNEAQLDKSGLPSDRFFAERPEGSVSTLKIQRTQQEDSAVYLCASSFGTSGTDTQYFGPGTRLTVL.